One and the same sample provided the 2 T cell receptor beta chains below, sequenced in a study of CD8 T cells in ankylosing spondylitis. These receptors' antigens are unknown. Study outcomes and limitations: Typical of ankylosing spondylitis blood, it appeared, was a TCR beta motif of under 10 highly homologous variants.

A single record per CDR3 protein comes from TCRdb applying MiXCR to the 5' RACE reads. The sample shows under 950,000 distinct CDR3 sequences, 15% to 20% of them seen only once. The source material was blood, either unsorted or a sorted T cell fraction (not recorded which). The receptors here all came from a male donor with ankylosing spondylitis.

J is TRBJ1-2 and V is TRBV4-1; possibly TRBD1 for D (5 bases). The V and J ends lost 0 bases and 4 bases respectively, with 9 bases between them. CDR3 length: 14 amino acids. CDR1 MGHRA and CDR2 YSYEKL come from the germline V gene. In DNA, the CDR3 is TGCGCCAGCAGCCAAGAGACCGGGGCCTATGGCTACACCTTC. Translation: CASSQETGAYGYTF.

This sequence joins TRBV20-1 and TRBJ2-1; possible D gene TRBD1, 8 bases. The CDR3 totals 19 residues. Germline-derived CDR1 and CDR2 are DFQATT and SNEGSKA (reference sequence). V was pared by 3 bases and J by 1 base, with 25 bases between. CDR3 sequence reads: CSARDREGSSGTSYNEQFF. CDR3 DNA sequence: TGCAGTGCTAGGGACAGGGAAGGGTCTAGCGGAACGTCCTACAATGAGCAGTTCTTC.